This section outlines one T cell receptor (beta chain) sequence together with its context. No antigen is known for it. This entry comes from a study of T cell responses to AZD1222 COVID-19 vaccine. Background on the study: Second-dose intervals near 4 or 12 weeks were combined.

TCRdb's table, derived via immunoSEQ multiplex PCR, lists solely in-frame clones and lacks some. Of some 95,000 clones listed, less than 90% are singletons. Study findings and constraints: With dominance at 160-218 and 743-854, vaccine-associated CD4 TCRs spanned spike. Nearly half of spike-specific TCRs reportedly target variant regions that are unmutated in the B.1.351 and B.1.1.7 variants.

This clonotype was obtained from an adult in good health. The sample here was peripheral blood, taken on day 0 of AZD1222 vaccination.

The CDR3 is CASSSGLAGGSYEQYF. In DNA, the CDR3 is TGTGCCAGCAGCTCGGGACTAGCGGGGGGCTCCTACGAGCAGTACTTC. V is TRBV7-2 and J is TRBJ2-7; TRBD2 aligns across 15 bases. Germline V lookup: CDR1 SGHTA, CDR2 FQGNSA. CDR3 size: 16 residues. The J segment lost 0 bases and the V segment lost 4 bases, leaving 1 base of the junction unmatched.